One sample yielded the 5 T cell receptor beta chains listed below, sequenced in a study of cytotoxic CD8 clonotypes in ibrutinib-treated CLL. Sequencing used immunoSEQ multiplex PCR; TCRdb keeps in-frame clones, though not all of them. The sample includes 200,000 or so clones, about 75% of them seen just once. Specimen: PBMCs, collected after 12 months of ibrutinib treatment. The receptors here all came from a human donor with chronic lymphocytic leukemia.

The CDR3, as DNA: TGTGCCAGCTCACTTAGGGGGAGTCGGTATGAGGGCTACACCTTC. This sequence encodes CASSLRGSRYEGYTF. The gene calls are TRBV18 and TRBJ1-2; tentatively, D is TRBD1 (6 bases). The CDR3 length is 15 residues. Germline-derived CDR1 and CDR2 are KGHSH and LQKENI. V was trimmed by 4 bases and J by 8 bases, leaving 20 bases between them.

The genes are TRBV9 and TRBJ1-5, with TRBD1 as a possible D gene (6 bases). The CDR3 contains 15 residues. Germline loops: CDR1 SGDLS, CDR2 YYNGEE. V was clipped by 3 bases and J by 6 bases, with 16 bases between them. The chain's CDR3 is CASSEGGARSQPQHF. The CDR3 nucleotides read TGTGCCAGCAGCGAAGGGGGGGCAAGGTCTCAGCCCCAGCATTTT.

The chain links TRBV28 to TRBJ2-5, with D possibly being TRBD1 or TRBD2 (5 bases each). CDR1 and CDR2 from the germline V gene are MDHEN and SYDVKM. Trimming removed 5 bases at V and 5 bases at J, with 18 bases between. This CDR3 spans 15 amino acids. This chain's CDR3 is CASSPRGRDEETQYF. The CDR3 region has the DNA TGTGCCAGCAGTCCCCGGGGCAGGGACGAGGAGACCCAGTACTTC.

The V and J genes are TRBV2 and TRBJ1-5, with D possibly being TRBD1 (6 bases). Germline loops: CDR1 SNHLY, CDR2 FYNNEI. The CDR3 runs 14 residues. Trimming left V 2 bases short and J 6 bases short, with 11 bases between. CDR3 nucleotide sequence: TGTGCCAGCAGTGAAAGGGGGGCTGGTCAGCCCCAGCATTTT. It yields the protein CASSERGAGQPQHF.

Written as DNA, the CDR3 is TGTGCCAGCAGACTCGGGAGAGGGGTGTCCTACGAGCAGTACTTC. Translated: CASRLGRGVSYEQYF. The chain has TRBV6-5 and TRBJ2-7; TRBD2 is a possible D gene (6 bases). The V and J ends lost 6 bases and 1 base respectively, with 16 bases between them. The CDR3 spans 15 residues. Germline lookup yields CDR1 MNHEY and CDR2 SVGAGI.